This TCR beta chain was captured by sequencing in a study of control samples from healthy donors and cancer patients. Sequencing used immunoSEQ multiplex PCR; TCRdb keeps in-frame clones, though not all of them. The table lists 170,000 or so clones, over 85% of them singletons. V shed 5 bases, J shed 4 bases, and the junction held 8 bases outside the gene matches. CDR3 length equals 16 residues. Germline CDR1 is MDHEN and CDR2 is SYDVKM. Material: blood. The origin of this receptor is a man younger than 45 in good health. This chain uses TRBV28 with TRBJ2-2, with TRBD1 matching 9 bases. CDR3 in amino acids: CASSLSTGGPTGELFF. DNA for the CDR3: TGTGCCAGCAGTCTCTCGACAGGGGGGCCCACCGGGGAGCTGTTTTTT.